What follows describes a single TCR beta chain. Its antigen is currently unknown. Per the original data handling: Without quality scores, immunoSEQ junctional reads could not be filtered like full-length reads. Method: immunoSEQ multiplex PCR; TCRdb's copy keeps in-frame clones and lacks some. That table is the source of V, J and clone size, and D and trimming were worked out from the DNA. The sample has around 2.3 million clones; nearly 97% are singletons. The data derive from a study of shared clonotypes between healthy human individuals. Points from the study as a whole: Some naive CD4 clonotypes, 4% to 6%, turned up in common across a handful of donors.

The CDR3 totals 15 residues. Unmatched junction bases numbered 3, after V lost 4 bases and J lost 3 bases. Per germline, CDR1 SGHAT and CDR2 FQNNGV. The chain has TRBV11-2 and TRBJ2-1, with 10 bases that match TRBD2. This receptor was identified in a man aged 18 to 35 in good health. The sequencing input was naive CD4+ T cells sorted from blood. Indicated subset: CD45RA+ positively selected. CDR3 loop: CASSSTSGNYNEQFF. CDR3 sequence (DNA): TGTGCCAGCAGCTCTACTAGCGGGAACTACAATGAGCAGTTCTTC.